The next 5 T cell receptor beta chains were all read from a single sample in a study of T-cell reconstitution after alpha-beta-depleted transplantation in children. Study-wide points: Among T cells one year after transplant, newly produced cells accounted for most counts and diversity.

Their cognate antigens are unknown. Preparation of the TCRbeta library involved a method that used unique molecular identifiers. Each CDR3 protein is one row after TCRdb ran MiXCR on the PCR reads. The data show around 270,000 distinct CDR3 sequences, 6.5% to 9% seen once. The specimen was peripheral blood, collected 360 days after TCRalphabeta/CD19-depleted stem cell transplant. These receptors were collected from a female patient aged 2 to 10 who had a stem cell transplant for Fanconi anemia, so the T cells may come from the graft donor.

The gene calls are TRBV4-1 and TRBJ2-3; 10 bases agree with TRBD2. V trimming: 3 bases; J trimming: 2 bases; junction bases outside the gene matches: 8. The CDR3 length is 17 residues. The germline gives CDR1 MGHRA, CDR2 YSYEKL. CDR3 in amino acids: CASSQFGLAASTDTQYF. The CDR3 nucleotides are TGCGCCAGCAGCCAGTTCGGACTAGCGGCTTCCACAGATACGCAGTATTTT.

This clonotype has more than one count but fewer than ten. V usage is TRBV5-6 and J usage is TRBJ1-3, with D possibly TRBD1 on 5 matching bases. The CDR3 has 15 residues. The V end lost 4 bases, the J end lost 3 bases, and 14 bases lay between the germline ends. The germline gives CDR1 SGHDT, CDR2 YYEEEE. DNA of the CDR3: TGTGCCAGCAGCGCATACGGGACCGATGGAAACACCATATATTTT. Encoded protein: CASSAYGTDGNTIYF.

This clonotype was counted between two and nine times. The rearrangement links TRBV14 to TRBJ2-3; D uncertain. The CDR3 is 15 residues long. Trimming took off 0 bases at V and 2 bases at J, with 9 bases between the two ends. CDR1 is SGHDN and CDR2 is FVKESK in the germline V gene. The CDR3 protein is CASSQEAPITDTQYF. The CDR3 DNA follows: TGTGCCAGCAGCCAAGAAGCTCCTATCACAGATACGCAGTATTTT.

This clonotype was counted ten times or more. CDR3 residues: CASSRDNYGYTF. For the CDR3, the DNA is TGTGCCAGCAGCCGGGACAACTATGGCTACACCTTC. This chain connects TRBV6-5 to TRBJ1-2, with TRBD1 as a possible D gene (5 bases). This CDR3 is built from 12 residues. Germline V gives CDR1 MNHEY, CDR2 SVGAGI. Trimming took off 6 bases at V and 2 bases at J, with 7 bases between the two ends.

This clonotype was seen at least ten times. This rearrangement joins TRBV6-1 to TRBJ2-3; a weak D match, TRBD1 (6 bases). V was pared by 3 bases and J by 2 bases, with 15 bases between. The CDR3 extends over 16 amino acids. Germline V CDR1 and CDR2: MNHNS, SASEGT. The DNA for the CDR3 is TGTGCCAGCAGTGACCAAGGACAGACATACACAGATACGCAGTATTTT. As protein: CASSDQGQTYTDTQYF.